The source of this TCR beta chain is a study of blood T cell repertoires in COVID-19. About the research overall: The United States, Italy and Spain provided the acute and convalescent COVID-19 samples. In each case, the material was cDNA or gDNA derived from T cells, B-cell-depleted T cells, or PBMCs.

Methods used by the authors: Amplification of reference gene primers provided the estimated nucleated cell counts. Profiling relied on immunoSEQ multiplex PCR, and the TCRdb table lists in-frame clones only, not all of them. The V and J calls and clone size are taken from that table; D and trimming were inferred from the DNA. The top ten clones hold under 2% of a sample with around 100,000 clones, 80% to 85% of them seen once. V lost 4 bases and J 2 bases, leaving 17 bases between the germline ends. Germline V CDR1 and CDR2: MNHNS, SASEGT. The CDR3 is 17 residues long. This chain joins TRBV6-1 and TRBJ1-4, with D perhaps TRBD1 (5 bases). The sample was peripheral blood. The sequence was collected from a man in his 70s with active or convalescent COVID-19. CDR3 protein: CASSARGGSGTNEKLFF. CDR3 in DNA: TGTGCCAGCAGTGCCCGGGGGGGAAGTGGGACTAATGAAAAACTGTTTTTT.